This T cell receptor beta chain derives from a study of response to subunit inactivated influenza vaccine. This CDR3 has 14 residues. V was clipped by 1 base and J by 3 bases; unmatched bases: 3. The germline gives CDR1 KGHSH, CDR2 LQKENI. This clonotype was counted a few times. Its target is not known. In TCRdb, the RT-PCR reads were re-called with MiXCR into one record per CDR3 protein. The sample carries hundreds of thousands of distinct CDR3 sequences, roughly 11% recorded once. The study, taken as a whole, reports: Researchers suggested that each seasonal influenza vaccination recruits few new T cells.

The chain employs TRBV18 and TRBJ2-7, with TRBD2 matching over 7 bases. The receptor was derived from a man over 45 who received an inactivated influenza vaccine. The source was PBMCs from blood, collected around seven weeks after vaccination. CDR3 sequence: CASSPLAGHYEQYF. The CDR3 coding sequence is TGTGCCAGCTCACCACTAGCGGGCCACTACGAGCAGTACTTC.